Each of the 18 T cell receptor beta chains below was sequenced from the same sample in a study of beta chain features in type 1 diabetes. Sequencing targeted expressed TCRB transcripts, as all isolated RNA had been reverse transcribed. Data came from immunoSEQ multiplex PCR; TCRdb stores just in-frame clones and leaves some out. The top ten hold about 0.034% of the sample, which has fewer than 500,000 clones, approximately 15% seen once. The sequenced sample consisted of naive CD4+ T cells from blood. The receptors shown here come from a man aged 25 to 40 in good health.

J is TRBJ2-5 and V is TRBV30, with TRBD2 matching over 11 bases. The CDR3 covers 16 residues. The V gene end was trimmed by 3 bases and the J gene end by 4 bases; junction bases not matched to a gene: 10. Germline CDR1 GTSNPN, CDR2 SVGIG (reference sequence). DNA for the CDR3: TGTGCCTGGAGCCATGGTGGGCTAGCGGGAGGAGAGACCCAGTACTTC. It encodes CAWSHGGLAGGETQYF.

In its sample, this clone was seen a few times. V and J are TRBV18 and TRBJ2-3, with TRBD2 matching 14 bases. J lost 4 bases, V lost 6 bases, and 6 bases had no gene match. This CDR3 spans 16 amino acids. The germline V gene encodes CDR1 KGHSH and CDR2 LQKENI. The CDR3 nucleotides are TGTGCCAGCTCGCAAGGACTAGCGGGAGGATCAGATACGCAGTATTTT. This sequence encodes CASSQGLAGGSDTQYF.

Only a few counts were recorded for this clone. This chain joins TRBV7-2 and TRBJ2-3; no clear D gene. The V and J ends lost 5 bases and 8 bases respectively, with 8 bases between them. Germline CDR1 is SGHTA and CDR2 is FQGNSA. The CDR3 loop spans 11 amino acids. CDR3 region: CASSPLGTQYF. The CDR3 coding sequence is TGTGCCAGCAGCCCATTAGGTACGCAGTATTTT.

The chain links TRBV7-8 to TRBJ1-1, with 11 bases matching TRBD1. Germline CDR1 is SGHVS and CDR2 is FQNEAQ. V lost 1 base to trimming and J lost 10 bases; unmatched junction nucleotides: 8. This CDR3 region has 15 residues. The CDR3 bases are TGTGCCAGCAGCTTAGATATGGACAGGGGGCGTGGAGCTTTCTTT. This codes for CASSLDMDRGRGAFF.

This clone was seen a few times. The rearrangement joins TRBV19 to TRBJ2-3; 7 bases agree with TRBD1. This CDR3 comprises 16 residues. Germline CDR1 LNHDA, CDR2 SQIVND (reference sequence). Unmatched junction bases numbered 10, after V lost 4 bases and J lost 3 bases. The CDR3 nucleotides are TGTGCCAGTAGTACCTCTCCGGGACAGAGGACAGATACGCAGTATTTT. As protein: CASSTSPGQRTDTQYF.

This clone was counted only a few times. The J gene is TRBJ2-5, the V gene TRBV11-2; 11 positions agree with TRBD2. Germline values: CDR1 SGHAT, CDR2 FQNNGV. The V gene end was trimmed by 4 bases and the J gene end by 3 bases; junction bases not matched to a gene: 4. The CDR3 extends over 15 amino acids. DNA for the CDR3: TGTGCCAGCAGCTCTCGACTAGCGGGGAAAGAGACCCAGTACTTC. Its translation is CASSSRLAGKETQYF. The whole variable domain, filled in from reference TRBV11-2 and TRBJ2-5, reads EAGVAQSPRYKIIEKRQSVAFWCNPISGHATLYWYQQILGQGPKLLIQFQNNGVVDDSQLPKDRFSAERLKGVDSTLKIQPAKLEDSAVYLCASSSRLAGKETQYFGPGTRLLVL.

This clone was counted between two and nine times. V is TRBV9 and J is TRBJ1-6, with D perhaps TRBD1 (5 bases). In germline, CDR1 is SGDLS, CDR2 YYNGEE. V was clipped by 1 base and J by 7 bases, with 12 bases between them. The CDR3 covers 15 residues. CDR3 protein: CASSVIGGKNSPLHF. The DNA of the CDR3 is TGTGCCAGCAGCGTAATTGGGGGGAAAAATTCACCCCTCCACTTT.

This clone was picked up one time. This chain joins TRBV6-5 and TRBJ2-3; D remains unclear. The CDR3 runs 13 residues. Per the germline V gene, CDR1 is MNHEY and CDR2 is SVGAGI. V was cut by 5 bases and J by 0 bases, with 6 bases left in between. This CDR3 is CASSTPSTDTQYF. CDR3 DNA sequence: TGTGCCAGCAGTACCCCTAGCACAGATACGCAGTATTTT.

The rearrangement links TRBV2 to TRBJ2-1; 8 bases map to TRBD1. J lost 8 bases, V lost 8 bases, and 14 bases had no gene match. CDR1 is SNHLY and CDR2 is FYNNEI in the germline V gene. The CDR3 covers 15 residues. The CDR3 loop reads CASRTGTGSWDEQFF. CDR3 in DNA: TGTGCCAGCCGTACCGGGACAGGTTCTTGGGATGAGCAGTTCTTC. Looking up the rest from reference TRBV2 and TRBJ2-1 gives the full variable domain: EPEVTQTPSHQVTQMGQEVILRCVPISNHLYFYWYRQILGQKVEFLVSFYNNEISEKSEIFDDQFSVERPDGSNFTLKIRSTKLEDSAMYFCASRTGTGSWDEQFFGPGTRLTVL.

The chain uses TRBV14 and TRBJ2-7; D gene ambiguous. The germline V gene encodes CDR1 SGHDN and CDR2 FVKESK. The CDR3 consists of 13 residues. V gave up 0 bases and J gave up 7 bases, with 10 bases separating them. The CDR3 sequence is CASSQDLLGEQYV. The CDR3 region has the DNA TGTGCCAGCAGCCAAGATCTCCTCGGGGAGCAGTACGTC.

In nucleotides, the CDR3 is TGCAGTGCAGATTTGACCGGGGAGCTGTTTTTT. Residues: CSADLTGELFF. V is TRBV20-1 and J is TRBJ2-2, with D unclear. This CDR3 contains 11 residues. The germline V and J ends were trimmed by 6 bases and 5 bases, with 7 bases remaining between them. From germline, CDR1 is DFQATT and CDR2 SNEGSKA (reference sequence).

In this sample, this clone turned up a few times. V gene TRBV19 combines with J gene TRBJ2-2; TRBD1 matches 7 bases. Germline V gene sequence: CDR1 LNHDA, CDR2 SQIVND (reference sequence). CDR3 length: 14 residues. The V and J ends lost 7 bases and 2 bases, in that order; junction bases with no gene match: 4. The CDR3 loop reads CASTRGRNTGELFF. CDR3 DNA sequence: TGTGCCAGTACAAGGGGGCGAAACACCGGGGAGCTGTTTTTT.

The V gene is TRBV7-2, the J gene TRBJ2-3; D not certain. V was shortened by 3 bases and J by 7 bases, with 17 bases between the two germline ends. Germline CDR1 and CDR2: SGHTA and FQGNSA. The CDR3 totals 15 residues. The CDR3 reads CASSLSVSPGNTQYF. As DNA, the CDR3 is TGTGCCAGCAGCTTGAGTGTGAGCCCTGGGAATACGCAGTATTTT. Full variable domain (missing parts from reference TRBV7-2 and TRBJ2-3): GAGVSQSPSNKVTEKGKDVELRCDPISGHTALYWYRQSLGQGLEFLIYFQGNSAPDKSGLPSDRFSAERTGGSVSTLTIQRTQQEDSAVYLCASSLSVSPGNTQYFGPGTRLTVL.

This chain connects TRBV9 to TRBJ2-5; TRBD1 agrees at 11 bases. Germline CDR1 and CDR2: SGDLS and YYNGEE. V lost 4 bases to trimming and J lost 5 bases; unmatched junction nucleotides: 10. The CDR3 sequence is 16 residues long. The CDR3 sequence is CASSWSWTGGRETQYF. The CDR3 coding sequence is TGTGCCAGCAGCTGGTCATGGACAGGGGGCAGGGAGACCCAGTACTTC.

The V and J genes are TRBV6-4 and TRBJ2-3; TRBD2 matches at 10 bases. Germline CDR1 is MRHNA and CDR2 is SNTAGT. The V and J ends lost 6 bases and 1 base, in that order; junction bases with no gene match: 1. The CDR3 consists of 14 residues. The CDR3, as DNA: TGTGCCAGCAGCACTAGCGGGGGCACAGATACGCAGTATTTT. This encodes CASSTSGGTDTQYF.

The CDR3 DNA reads as TGCGCCAGCAGCGGGGACAGGCGCTCCTACAATGAGCAGTTCTTC. This gives the protein CASSGDRRSYNEQFF. V and J are TRBV5-1 and TRBJ2-1, with 8 bases identical to TRBD1. Looked up from germline, CDR1 is SGHRS and CDR2 is YFSETQ. The V gene end was trimmed by 4 bases and the J gene end by 0 bases; junction bases not matched to a gene: 3. The CDR3 is 15 residues long.

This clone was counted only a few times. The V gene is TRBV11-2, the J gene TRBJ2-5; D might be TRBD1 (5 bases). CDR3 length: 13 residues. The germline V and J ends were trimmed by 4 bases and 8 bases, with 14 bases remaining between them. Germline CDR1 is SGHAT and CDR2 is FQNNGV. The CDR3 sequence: CASSSSSRVTQYF. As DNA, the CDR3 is TGTGCCAGCAGCTCCTCGTCCAGGGTCACCCAGTACTTC. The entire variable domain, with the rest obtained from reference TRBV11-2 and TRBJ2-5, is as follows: EAGVAQSPRYKIIEKRQSVAFWCNPISGHATLYWYQQILGQGPKLLIQFQNNGVVDDSQLPKDRFSAERLKGVDSTLKIQPAKLEDSAVYLCASSSSSRVTQYFGPGTRLLVL.

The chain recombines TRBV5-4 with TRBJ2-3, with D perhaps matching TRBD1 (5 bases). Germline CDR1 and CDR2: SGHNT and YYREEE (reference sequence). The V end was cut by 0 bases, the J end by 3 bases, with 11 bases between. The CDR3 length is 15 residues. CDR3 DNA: TGTGCCAGCAGCTTGGGGGGCGTGCTGACAGATACGCAGTATTTT. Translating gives CASSLGGVLTDTQYF.